This record concerns one T cell receptor beta chain sequence. This sample is drawn from a study of T cells after yellow fever vaccination. From the 5' RACE reads, TCRdb called clonotypes with MiXCR, one entry per CDR3 protein. The table records approximately 450,000 distinct CDR3 sequences, roughly a sixth of them present only once. V shed 3 bases and J shed 14 bases, with 12 bases lying between them. This CDR3 comprises 11 residues. CDR1 is SGHRS, CDR2 YFSETQ, per germline. Sequenced material: PBMCs, taken before the yellow fever booster vaccination. The TCR sequence derives from a young man who received the YFV17D yellow fever vaccine. The rearrangement uses TRBV5-1 and TRBJ2-1; D could derive from TRBD1 or TRBD2 (5 bases each). The CDR3 sequence: CASSYQGAEFF. CDR3 bases: TGCGCCAGCAGCTACCAGGGAGCCGAGTTCTTC.